The sequence of this T cell receptor (beta chain) was determined in a study of T cell changes during pregnancy in multiple sclerosis. Profiled with immunoSEQ multiplex PCR; TCRdb holds only in-frame clones, not every one. The data hold around 70,000 clones, with about nine tenths observed a single time. V shed 7 bases and J shed 1 base, with 16 bases lying between them. CDR3 size: 15 residues. Germline V gene data show CDR1 as MDHEN and CDR2 as SYDVKM. The rearrangement links TRBV28 to TRBJ1-1; D unresolved. The TCR originated in a female donor with multiple sclerosis, enrolled in a pregnancy study. This sample comprised CD4+ T cells from peripheral blood mononuclear cells, obtained after pregnancy. The CDR3 sequence: CASTQAAGRNTEAFF. The DNA for the CDR3 is TGTGCCAGCACCCAAGCGGCAGGACGGAACACTGAAGCTTTCTTT.